These 25 T cell receptor beta chains were sequenced from one sample in a study of T cell responses to AZD1222 COVID-19 vaccine. Assay used: immunoSEQ multiplex PCR; TCRdb lists only in-frame clones, some missing. The data show about 92,000 clones, just over 85% seen once. The sequencing used peripheral blood, collected on day 0 of AZD1222 vaccination. Every receptor here comes from an adult in good health.

The chain is built from TRBV6-6 and TRBJ2-1; a weak D match, TRBD2 (5 bases). V lost 7 bases and J lost 0, with 7 bases in between. From germline, CDR1 is MNHNY and CDR2 SVGAGI (reference sequence). The CDR3 has 13 residues. The CDR3 sequence: CASTGDSYNEQFF. Here the CDR3 DNA reads TGTGCCAGCACCGGGGACTCCTACAATGAGCAGTTCTTC.

The chain is built from TRBV29-1 and TRBJ1-2, with D perhaps TRBD1 (5 bases). Germline CDR1 reads SQVTM; CDR2 reads ANQGSEA. V was pared by 0 bases and J by 5 bases, with 10 bases between. The CDR3 loop spans 13 amino acids. This CDR3 is CSVEDGQGYGYTF. The CDR3 coding sequence is TGCAGCGTTGAAGATGGGCAGGGTTATGGCTACACCTTC.

The chain is built from TRBV6-1 and TRBJ2-7; D is unresolved. Trimming left V 2 bases short and J 2 bases short, with 10 bases between. CDR1 and CDR2 (germline): MNHNS, SASEGT. The CDR3 sequence is 14 residues long. CDR3 sequence: CASSEWWATYEQYF. The CDR3, as DNA: TGTGCCAGCAGTGAATGGTGGGCTACCTACGAGCAGTACTTC.

This chain links TRBV5-5 with TRBJ2-7; TRBD1 agrees at 9 bases. J was trimmed by 3 bases and V by 1 base; bases with no gene match: 11. This CDR3 is built from 17 residues. CDR1 is SGHKS and CDR2 is YYEKEE in the germline V gene (reference sequence). The CDR3: CASSLSWTGVSGYEQYF. Here the CDR3 DNA reads TGTGCCAGCAGCTTGTCTTGGACAGGGGTCTCGGGCTACGAGCAGTACTTC. Looking up the rest from reference TRBV5-5 and TRBJ2-7 gives the full variable domain: DAGVTQSPTHLIKTRGQQVTLRCSPISGHKSVSWYQQVLGQGPQFIFQYYEKEERGRGNFPDRFSARQFPNYSSELNVNALLLGDSALYLCASSLSWTGVSGYEQYFGPGTRLTVT.

The rearrangement links TRBV29-1 to TRBJ2-5, with D perhaps matching TRBD2 (5 bases). This CDR3 contains 14 residues. Germline CDR1 is SQVTM and CDR2 is ANQGSEA. The V and J ends lost 2 bases and 0 bases respectively, with 10 bases between them. CDR3 loop: CSVEREKDQETQYF. CDR3 sequence (DNA): TGCAGCGTTGAAAGGGAGAAGGACCAAGAGACCCAGTACTTC.

The chain has TRBV4-2 and TRBJ2-7; D is ambiguous. The CDR3 sequence is 12 residues long. Germline V lookup: CDR1 LGHNA, CDR2 YNFKEQ. The ends were cut back, 0 bases at V and 6 bases at J, with 6 bases in the middle. For the CDR3, the DNA is TGTGCCAGCAGCCAAGACAACGTCGAGCAGTACTTC. Its protein product is CASSQDNVEQYF.

This chain uses TRBV3-1 (or the pseudogene TRBV3-2) with TRBJ1-2, with D unclear. Germline V gene sequence: CDR1 LGHDT, CDR2 YNNKEL (reference sequence). CDR3 length equals 16 residues. Trimming took 2 bases from V and 0 from J, leaving 13 bases between them. The CDR3 region is CASSQTLGRTNYGYTF. The CDR3 DNA is TGTGCCAGCAGCCAAACTCTCGGGCGGACTAACTATGGCTACACCTTC.

In regard to this clone: Its ends do not fully match the called genes, so a read error is possible. The CDR3 sequence is CASGLDGPGELFF. DNA for the CDR3: TGTGCTAGTGGCTTGGACGGGCCCGGGGAGCTGTTTTTT. V gene TRBV12-5 combines with J gene TRBJ2-2; D gene unclear. The CDR3 is 13 residues long. Looked up from germline, CDR1 is LGHNT and CDR2 is FRNRAP.

This sequence joins TRBV6-5 and TRBJ1-1; perhaps TRBD1 as D (5 bases). The CDR3 sequence is 15 residues long. V lost 5 bases, J lost 4 bases, and 17 bases lay in between. The germline V gene encodes CDR1 MNHEY and CDR2 SVGAGI. The CDR3 is CASSKRGSSTTEAFF. CDR3 in DNA: TGTGCCAGCAGTAAACGGGGGAGTTCAACCACTGAAGCTTTCTTT.

The chain joins TRBV5-1 to TRBJ2-2; possibly TRBD2 for D (6 bases). The CDR3 runs 15 residues. The V and J ends lost 7 bases and 4 bases respectively, with 17 bases between them. Germline V gives CDR1 SGHRS, CDR2 YFSETQ. The CDR3 DNA is TGCGCCAGCTTCTCCGGGCAGGGAGGCACCGGGGAGCTGTTTTTT. Encoded protein: CASFSGQGGTGELFF.

This sequence joins TRBV18 and TRBJ2-1; no definite D call. V lost 3 bases and J 10 bases, leaving 16 bases between the germline ends. The CDR3 contains 14 residues. Germline lookup yields CDR1 KGHSH and CDR2 LQKENI. The CDR3 loop is CASSPPTRPEEQFF. The CDR3 DNA follows: TGTGCCAGCTCACCCCCGACCCGTCCGGAGGAGCAGTTCTTC.

The chain couples TRBV6-5 to TRBJ1-2, with 12 positions matching TRBD1. Trimming removed 7 bases from V and 3 bases from J; junction bases left unmatched: 6. The CDR3 loop spans 15 amino acids. Germline V gives CDR1 MNHEY, CDR2 SVGAGI. Here the CDR3 DNA reads TGTGCCAGCACTGGGACAGGGGGCGGCGACTATGGCTACACCTTC. This gives the protein CASTGTGGGDYGYTF.

The CDR3: CASSLKRGLVHEQYF. The CDR3 DNA is TGTGCCAGCAGCTTGAAACGAGGGCTTGTCCACGAGCAGTACTTC. This chain uses TRBV5-4 with TRBJ2-7; D might be TRBD2 (5 bases). CDR3 length equals 15 residues. Germline V gives CDR1 SGHNT, CDR2 YYREEE (reference sequence). The V and J ends lost 1 base and 5 bases respectively, with 16 bases between them. The full variable domain, with the rest looked up from reference TRBV5-4 and TRBJ2-7, is ETGVTQSPTHLIKTRGQQVTLRCSSQSGHNTVSWYQQALGQGPQFIFQYYREEENGRGNFPPRFSGLQFPNYSSELNVNALELDDSALYLCASSLKRGLVHEQYFGPGTRLTVT.

J is TRBJ1-2 and V is TRBV5-1; 8 bases are shared with TRBD1. The ends lost 4 bases at V and 6 bases at J; junction bases unmatched: 2. Per the germline V gene, CDR1 is SGHRS and CDR2 is YFSETQ. The CDR3 contains 12 residues. This CDR3 reads CASSGQGDGYTF. Written as DNA, the CDR3 is TGCGCCAGCAGCGGACAGGGAGATGGCTACACCTTC. The full variable domain, rest sourced from reference TRBV5-1 and TRBJ1-2, is KAGVTQTPRYLIKTRGQQVTLSCSPISGHRSVSWYQQTPGQGLQFLFEYFSETQRNKGNFPGRFSGRQFSNSRSEMNVSTLELGDSALYLCASSGQGDGYTFGSGTRLTVV.

V usage is TRBV5-1 and J usage is TRBJ2-7, with D perhaps TRBD1 (6 bases). The CDR3 is 15 amino acids. V gave up 4 bases and J gave up 0 bases, with 14 bases separating them. Germline V gene data show CDR1 as SGHRS and CDR2 as YFSETQ. CDR3 bases: TGCGCCAGCAGCAGTACCGGGACAAGCTCCTACGAGCAGTACTTC. This gives the protein CASSSTGTSSYEQYF.

The J gene is TRBJ2-1, the V gene TRBV7-2; maybe TRBD2 (5 bases). The CDR3 extends over 12 amino acids. V lost 8 bases to trimming and J lost 6 bases, with 11 bases between them. Germline V gene lookup returns CDR1 SGHTA and CDR2 FQGNSA. CDR3 region: CASDRGFNEQFF. For the CDR3, the DNA is TGTGCCAGCGATCGCGGGTTCAATGAGCAGTTCTTC.

The chain is built from TRBV13 and TRBJ2-5; TRBD2 aligns across 11 bases. The CDR3 has 17 amino acids. The V and J ends lost 5 bases and 1 base, in that order; junction bases with no gene match: 9. Germline V CDR1 and CDR2: PRHDT, FYEKMQ (reference sequence). CDR3 coding DNA: TGTGCCAGCAGCGCCAGAGCCGGGACTAGCGGCCAAGAGACCCAGTACTTC. Translated: CASSARAGTSGQETQYF.

This rearrangement joins TRBV19 to TRBJ1-5; weak D call: TRBD1 (5 bases). Germline V gene sequence: CDR1 LNHDA, CDR2 SQIVND (reference sequence). The CDR3 has 16 amino acids. The V gene lost 9 bases and the J gene lost 0 bases, with 18 bases spanning the gap. The CDR3 nucleotides read TGTGCCAGCCGGTCCCAGCCGGGGCTTAGCAATCAGCCCCAGCATTTT. Translated: CASRSQPGLSNQPQHF.

The gene calls are TRBV7-3 and TRBJ1-1; possible D gene TRBD1, 5 bases. CDR1 and CDR2 from the germline V gene are SGHTA and FQGTGA. The CDR3 contains 13 residues. V shed 5 bases and J shed 2 bases, with 9 bases lying between them. Written as DNA, the CDR3 is TGTGCCAGCAGCCCCAGGGTAAACACTGAAGCTTTCTTT. Translated: CASSPRVNTEAFF.

This chain uses TRBV18 with TRBJ2-7; no reliable D call. The CDR3 extends over 14 amino acids. CDR1 and CDR2 from the germline V gene are KGHSH and LQKENI. V gave up 2 bases and J gave up 0 bases, with 8 bases separating them. The CDR3 region is CASSPGPTSYEQYF. The CDR3 nucleotides are TGTGCCAGCTCACCAGGGCCCACCTCCTACGAGCAGTACTTC.

The chain recombines TRBV7-2 with TRBJ1-2; D uncertain. Looked up from germline, CDR1 is SGHTA and CDR2 is FQGNSA. The CDR3 is 13 residues long. Deletions cut 1 base from V and 4 bases from J, with 7 bases between. The CDR3 region is CASSLGLSYGYTF. In nucleotides, the CDR3 is TGTGCCAGCAGCTTAGGCCTCTCCTATGGCTACACCTTC.

The CDR3 nucleotides read TGCGCCAGCAGCCAAGACTGGTACAGTAGCACAGATACGCAGTATTTT. It specifies CASSQDWYSSTDTQYF. This chain connects TRBV4-1 to TRBJ2-3; D remains unclear. CDR3 length equals 16 residues. Trimming left V 0 bases short and J 0 bases short, with 10 bases between. Germline V gene sequence: CDR1 MGHRA, CDR2 YSYEKL.

This clone was detected a few times. V usage is TRBV5-6 and J usage is TRBJ1-1, with D unclear. This CDR3 has 12 residues. Between the trimmed V and J ends, which lost 2 bases and 7 bases, there was a span of 9 bases. Germline lookup yields CDR1 SGHDT and CDR2 YYEEEE. In DNA, the CDR3 is TGTGCCAGCAGCTTAATGTCCGGTGAAGCTTTCTTT. Encoded protein: CASSLMSGEAFF.

The chain uses TRBV6-1 and TRBJ2-3; D not certain. CDR3 length equals 14 residues. The germline CDR1 and CDR2 sequences are MNHNS and SASEGT. Trimming stripped 2 bases from V and 7 bases from J, with 13 bases between. The DNA of the CDR3 is TGTGCCAGCAGTGAACCGGACCCTTTAAATACGCAGTATTTT. It codes for CASSEPDPLNTQYF.

This rearrangement joins TRBV6-2 or TRBV6-3 to TRBJ2-1, with D hard to call. V was cut by 6 bases and J by 14 bases, with 20 bases left in between. The CDR3 is 13 amino acids. The germline V gene has CDR1 MNHEY and CDR2 SVGEGT. The CDR3: CASSTRGRSGEFF. The CDR3 DNA sequence: TGTGCCAGCAGCACCCGAGGCCGCTCTGGTGAGTTCTTC.